This is a list of T cell receptor beta chains from one sample in a study of beta chain features in type 1 diabetes. Profiling relied on immunoSEQ multiplex PCR, and the TCRdb table lists in-frame clones only, not all of them. The sample consists of fewer than 500,000 clones, approximately 15% of them appearing once. Material: naive CD4+ T cells from blood. These TCRs come from a man younger than 45 in good health. CDR3s include the opening cysteine and the closing phenylalanine or tryptophan. Each record gives: V gene, D gene, CDR3 protein. D genes are given only for firm matches.

V: TRBV7-2; D: NA; CDR3: CASSLVVDTQYF
V: TRBV7-8; D: NA; CDR3: CASSLAWRQETQYF
V: TRBV13; D: NA; CDR3: CASSLNYGYTF
V: TRBV25-1; D: NA; CDR3: CASSEPGSRWPQHF
V: TRBV15; D: NA; CDR3: CATSDYLSSYNEQFF
V: TRBV4-1; D: NA; CDR3: CASSQDGTREETQYF
V: TRBV19; D: NA; CDR3: CASRQGRNTEAFF
V: TRBV7-2; D: TRBD2; CDR3: CASSLQRGHLEQYF
V: TRBV7-2; D: NA; CDR3: CASSGLDGKTQYF
V: TRBV9; D: NA; CDR3: CASSVVPNEKLFF
V: TRBV14; D: NA; CDR3: CASSQAMGPLPYYGYTF
V: TRBV5-1; D: TRBD1; CDR3: CASSIDRGPGQPQHF
V: TRBV30; D: TRBD1; CDR3: CAWRSGAGGASWNQPQHF
V: TRBV7-2; D: TRBD2; CDR3: CASSLGGQAGVTQYF
V: TRBV4-2; D: NA; CDR3: CASSQAGTFGTQYF
V: TRBV7-9; D: TRBD2; CDR3: CASSLETSGTEQFF
V: TRBV30; D: NA; CDR3: CARTGRQNTEAFF
V: TRBV9; D: NA; CDR3: CASSGGKSTDTQYF
V: TRBV7-9; D: TRBD1; CDR3: CASSPGTGFAGELFF
V: TRBV25-1; D: NA; CDR3: CASSGGNEQFF
V: TRBV20-1; D: NA; CDR3: CSARGGQPQHF
V: TRBV5-4; D: TRBD2; CDR3: CASSLAGLDNEQFF
V: TRBV7-2; D: NA; CDR3: CASSLVSGNTEAFF
V: TRBV7-2; D: NA; CDR3: CASSLGQTRMYNSPLHF
V: TRBV12-5; D: NA; CDR3: CASGLVRALVGNEQFF
V: TRBV2; D: NA; CDR3: CASSAENTGELFF
V: TRBV7-7; D: TRBD2; CDR3: CASSLTLGLPDQETQYF
V: TRBV6-6; D: NA; CDR3: CASSPPGRYGETQYF
V: TRBV18; D: NA; CDR3: CASSFQGNTEAFF
V: TRBV5-1; D: TRBD2; CDR3: CASSLGGRRTDTQYF
V: TRBV2; D: TRBD2; CDR3: CATRGSGDEQFF
V: TRBV30; D: TRBD2; CDR3: CAWGRGWRASETQYF
V: TRBV11-2; D: TRBD2; CDR3: CASRTSGSSLNEQFF
V: TRBV30; D: TRBD2; CDR3: CAWELAGGPETQYF
V: TRBV2; D: NA; CDR3: CANGGEAYQETQYF
V: TRBV4-3; D: TRBD2; CDR3: CASSQESGGPYEQYF